This TCR beta chain was observed in a study of CD8+ T cells in alopecia areata. cDNA serving as the sequencing template came from extracted, reverse transcribed RNA. Profiling relied on immunoSEQ multiplex PCR, and the TCRdb table lists in-frame clones only, not all of them. The sample lists approximately 210,000 clones; roughly 66% were seen once. This clone was detected many times. Its antigen is unknown. The treatment here: oral pan-JAK inhibitor, 5-10 mg twice daily. Patients with alopecia areata provided lesional scalp punch biopsies as well as peripheral blood. Germline V CDR1 and CDR2: WNHNN, SYGVQD (reference sequence). The junction had 5 bases not matched to a gene; V was cut back by 0 bases and J by 0 bases. The CDR3 loop spans 17 amino acids. Study findings and constraints: Sharing of TCR sequences between patients (possibly for HLA-related reasons) was less clear than in mice. Greater clonality was observed in lesional scalp samples, especially alopecia totalis/universalis, versus normal scalp. Sequencing of scalp samples also includes resident alphabeta T cells from normal skin.

This chain links TRBV10-1 with TRBJ2-1; 7 bases agree with TRBD2. Sample: CD4+ T cells sorted from blood, taken at approximately week 44, from a patient treated with tofacitinib. This sequence was found in a human donor with alopecia areata. The CDR3 coding sequence is TGCGCCAGCAGTGAGTCTAGCGGGTCCAGCTCCTACAATGAGCAGTTCTTC. Amino acid sequence: CASSESSGSSSYNEQFF.